This T cell receptor beta chain was profiled in a study of regulatory T cells in long-lasting Graves disease. V gave up 5 bases and J gave up 4 bases, with 20 bases separating them. Germline V gives CDR1 MNHEY, CDR2 SMNVEV (reference sequence). This CDR3 has 16 amino acids. Findings of the study overall: Persistent disease preferred TRBV28, TRBJ1-2 and TRBJ2-5. It is possible that accuracy was reduced by the small size of the sample.

Remarks on this clonotype: Its matching antigen is unknown.

Time point of the sample: newly diagnosed GD, antithyroid drugs for less than 3 months. RNA isolated from PBMCs was used to make the TCR library. The authors diagnosed Graves' disease using American Thyroid Association guidelines. Through Arm-PCR of CDR3 regions and iRepertoire HTBI primers, TCR beta libraries were built. TCRdb redid the calling of the multiplex PCR reads with MiXCR, one entry per CDR3 protein. The repertoire holds hundreds of thousands of distinct CDR3 sequences, with about 15% as singletons. Separately, the same data were catalogued under a study of T cells in Graves' hyperthyroidism and ophthalmopathy. As that report states: The authors deemed Graves' hyperthyroidism stable absent ophthalmopathy progression within 18 months.

This sample comprised peripheral blood mononuclear cells (PBMCs), obtained at new diagnosis, from a patient treated with antithyroid drugs. The TCR sequence derives from a woman under 40 with Graves disease. The V call is TRBV27, the J call TRBJ1-2; tentatively, D is TRBD1 (6 bases). The chain's CDR3 is CASSQLSGGLFYGYTF. The DNA of the CDR3 is TGTGCCAGCAGTCAGTTGTCCGGGGGGCTATTCTATGGCTACACCTTC.